This entry features one TCR beta chain sequence. Although they were nominally healthy when sampled, donors likely had unrecorded immune exposures. This sample was included in a study of cytomegalovirus exposure and HLA in healthy donors. 13 Jbeta primers and 60 Vbeta primers were used for the PCR. Assay: immunoSEQ multiplex PCR; the TCRdb copy retains only in-frame clones and omits some. Its listing shows 200,000 to 250,000 clones. The V gene's germline CDR1 is SGHTA and CDR2 FQGNSA. Trimming took 4 bases from V and 5 from J; bases not matched to a gene: 5. This CDR3 is built from 15 residues. The chain couples TRBV7-2 to TRBJ2-1, with 10 bases lining up with TRBD2. The source is a woman in her 30s in good health and CMV-seropositive. The specimen sequenced was PBMCs. The CDR3 DNA follows: TGTGCCAGCAGCTCTTGGACTAGCGGAAACAATGAGCAGTTCTTC. Amino acid sequence: CASSSWTSGNNEQFF.